This T cell receptor beta chain emerged from a study of blood T cell repertoires in COVID-19. Study details: COVID-19 samples from acute and convalescent phases originated in the United States, Italy and Spain. In each case, the material was cDNA or gDNA derived from T cells, B-cell-depleted T cells, or PBMCs.

Per the germline V gene, CDR1 is LNHDA and CDR2 is SQIVND (reference sequence). Trimming cost V 5 bases and J 5 bases, with 16 bases left between them. The CDR3 runs to 15 residues. Original processing methods: The authors estimated nucleated cell counts from reference gene primer amplification. The assay was immunoSEQ multiplex PCR, and TCRdb's table has in-frame clones only and misses some. D and trimming come from the DNA, and the V and J calls and clone size come from that table. In the table there are roughly 100,000 clones, around nine tenths of which are singletons. The V and J genes are TRBV19 and TRBJ1-3; perhaps TRBD1 as D (5 bases). The sample taken for sequencing was peripheral blood. This receptor was identified in an elderly man with acute or convalescent COVID-19. The CDR3 region has the DNA TGTGCCAGTAGTTTCTCCCAGGGCGGGAGAAACACCATATATTTT. Residues: CASSFSQGGRNTIYF.